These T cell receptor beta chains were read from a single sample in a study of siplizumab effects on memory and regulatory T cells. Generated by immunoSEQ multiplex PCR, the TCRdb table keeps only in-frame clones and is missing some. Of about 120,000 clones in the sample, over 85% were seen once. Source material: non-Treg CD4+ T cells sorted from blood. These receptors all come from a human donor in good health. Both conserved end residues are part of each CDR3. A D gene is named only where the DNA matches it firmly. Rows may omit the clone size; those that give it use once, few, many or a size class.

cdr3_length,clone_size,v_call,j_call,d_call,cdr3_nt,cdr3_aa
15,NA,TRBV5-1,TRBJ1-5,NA,TGCGCCAGCAGCTTGGATCCGGGGAGCAATCAGCCCCAGCATTTT,CASSLDPGSNQPQHF
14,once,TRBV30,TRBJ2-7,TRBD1,TGTGCCTGGAGCTCCGGGACAGGGTTTTTGGAGCAGTACTTC,CAWSSGTGFLEQYF
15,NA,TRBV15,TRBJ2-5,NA,TGTGCCACCAGCAGAGGGTCAGCAGCGGAAGAGACCCAGTACTTC,CATSRGSAAEETQYF
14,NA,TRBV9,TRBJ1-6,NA,TGTGCCAGCAGTAAACAGGGAGGTAATTCACCCCTCCACTTT,CASSKQGGNSPLHF
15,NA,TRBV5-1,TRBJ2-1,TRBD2,TGCGCCAGCAGCTCGTCTAGCGGGGTCTACAATGAGCAGTTCTTC,CASSSSSGVYNEQFF
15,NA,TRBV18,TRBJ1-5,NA,TGTGCCAGCTCAAAACAGGGAGTCGGCGATCAGCCCCAGCATTTT,CASSKQGVGDQPQHF
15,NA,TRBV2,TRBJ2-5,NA,TGTGCCAGCAGACCGACTAGGGTAGGGCAAGAGACCCAGTACTTC,CASRPTRVGQETQYF
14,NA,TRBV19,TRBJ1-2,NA,TGTGCCACCAGATTACCACAGGGACCCTATGGCTACACCTTC,CATRLPQGPYGYTF
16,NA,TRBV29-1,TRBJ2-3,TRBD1,TGCAGCGTTGAAGAGAACAGGGGGAAGGCCCTAACAACGCAGTATTTT,CSVEENRGKALTTQYF
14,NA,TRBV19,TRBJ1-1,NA,TGTGCCAGTAGTATAGACAGGGTAGGGACTGAAGCTTTCTTT,CASSIDRVGTEAFF
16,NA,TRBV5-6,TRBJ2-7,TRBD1,TGTGCCAGCAGCTTGGGGGACAGACAGTTGAGTTACGAGCAGTACTTC,CASSLGDRQLSYEQYF
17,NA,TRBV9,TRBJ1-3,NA,TGTGCCAGCAGCGTAGTAGACAGCAGCGCCTCTGGAAACACCATATATTTT,CASSVVDSSASGNTIYF
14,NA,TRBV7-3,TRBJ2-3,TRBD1,TGTGCCAGCAGCCCCGGACAGGCAGTAGATACGCAGTATTTT,CASSPGQAVDTQYF
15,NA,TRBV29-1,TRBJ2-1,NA,TGCAGCGTTGTCCGGTGGGCGGGTGGTAACAATGAGCAGTTCTTC,CSVVRWAGGNNEQFF
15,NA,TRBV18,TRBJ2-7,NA,TGTGCCAGCTCACCACGGGTGGCAGGTCTCGTCGAGCAGTACTTC,CASSPRVAGLVEQYF
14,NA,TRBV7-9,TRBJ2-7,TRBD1,TGTGCCAGCAGCTTAGGGGCGGGACAGGGATGGCAGTACTTC,CASSLGAGQGWQYF
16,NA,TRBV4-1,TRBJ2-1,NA,TGCGCCAGCAGCCAAGAAATCAGGGTCTCCTACAATGAGCAGTTCTTC,CASSQEIRVSYNEQFF
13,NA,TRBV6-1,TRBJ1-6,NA,TGTGCCAGCAGTGAACCAGGCAGCTCACCCCTCCACTTT,CASSEPGSSPLHF
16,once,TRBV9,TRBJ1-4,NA,TGTGCCAGCAGCGTAGATGGCGGGGGAGGAAATGAAAAACTGTTTTTT,CASSVDGGGGNEKLFF
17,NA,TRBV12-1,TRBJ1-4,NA,TGTGCCGTCCAGCGGGTGGCAGGGAGAGGGGAAAATGAAAAACTGTTTTTT,CAVQRVAGRGENEKLFF
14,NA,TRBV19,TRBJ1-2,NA,TGTGCCACCCCCTCAAAGACAGGCCACTATGGCTACACCTTC,CATPSKTGHYGYTF
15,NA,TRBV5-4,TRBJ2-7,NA,TGTGCCAGCAGCTTTGGGGGAGGCAAAGCCTACGAGCAGTACTTC,CASSFGGGKAYEQYF
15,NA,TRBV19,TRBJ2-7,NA,TGTGCCAGTAGTAGGGGGGAGCTTGGTCCCTACGAGCAGTACTTC,CASSRGELGPYEQYF
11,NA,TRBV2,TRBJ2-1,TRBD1,TGTGCCAACCGTTTACAGGGGGAGCAGTTCTTC,CANRLQGEQFF
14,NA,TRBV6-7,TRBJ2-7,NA,TGTGCCAGCAGCATCTGGACGGCCTCCTACGAGCAGTACTTC,CASSIWTASYEQYF
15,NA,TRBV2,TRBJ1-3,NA,TGTGCCAGCAGTTATGGAGAATCGAGTGGAAACACCATATATTTT,CASSYGESSGNTIYF
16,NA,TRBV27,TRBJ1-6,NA,TGTGCCAGCAGTTTATCTGGAGTGGGTTATAATTCACCCCTCCACTTT,CASSLSGVGYNSPLHF
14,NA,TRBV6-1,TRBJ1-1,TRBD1,TGTGCCAGCAGTCTACGGACAGGGGTGGAATGGGCTTTCTTT,CASSLRTGVEWAFF
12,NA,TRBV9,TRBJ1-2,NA,TGTGCCAGCAGCCAGGTTAACTATGGCTACACCTTC,CASSQVNYGYTF
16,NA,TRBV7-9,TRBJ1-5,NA,TGTGCCAGCAGCAAGGGTTCGGGTGCGGCGGGGCAGCCCCAGCATTTT,CASSKGSGAAGQPQHF
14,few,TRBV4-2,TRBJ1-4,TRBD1,TGTGCCAGCAGCCAATTAGGACAGGGAGAAAAACTGTTTTTT,CASSQLGQGEKLFF
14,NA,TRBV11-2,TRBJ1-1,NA,TGTGCCAGCAGCTTACTGACAGGGAACACTGAAGCTTTCTTT,CASSLLTGNTEAFF
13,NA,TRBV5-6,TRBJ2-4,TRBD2,TGTGCCAGCAGCGTCCTGTTCGCGGGGGTCGGGCACTTC,CASSVLFAGVGHF
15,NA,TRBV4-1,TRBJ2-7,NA,TGCGCCAGCAGCCAAGATCGGGTGGGCTTCTACGAGCAGTACTTC,CASSQDRVGFYEQYF
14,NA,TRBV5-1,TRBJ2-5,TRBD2,TGCGCCAGCAGTGGGGCGGGGGGTCAAGAGACCCAGTACTTC,CASSGAGGQETQYF
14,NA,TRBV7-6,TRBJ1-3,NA,TGTGCCAGCAGCTTAGGGGGGTCCGGAAACACCATATATTTT,CASSLGGSGNTIYF
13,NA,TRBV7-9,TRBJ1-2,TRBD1,TGTGCCAGCAGCATTGGGACAGGGAGTGGCTACACCTTC,CASSIGTGSGYTF